A selection of T cell receptor beta chains follows, all from one sample in a study of blood T cell repertoires in COVID-19. Profiling relied on immunoSEQ multiplex PCR, and the TCRdb table lists in-frame clones only, not all of them. Of around 130,000 clones listed, over 75% were seen once; the top ten hold about 2%. The sequencing input was peripheral blood. Receptors were obtained from a man in his 70s with active COVID-19. The CDR3 runs from the conserved cysteine through the conserved F or W. A D gene is named only where the DNA matches it firmly. Expanded clones are given a class, and other clones once, few, many or no size at all.

CDR3aa: CASSYGRGPNQPQHF
CDR3nt: TGTGCCAGCAGTTACGGGAGGGGCCCCAATCAGCCCCAGCATTTT
abundance: .
d_gene: .
v_gene: TRBV6-2/TRBV6-3
j_gene: TRBJ1-5

CDR3aa: CSSEAGEGYTF
CDR3nt: TGCAGCTCCGAAGCCGGGGAGGGCTACACCTTC
abundance: .
d_gene: .
v_gene: TRBV29-1
j_gene: TRBJ1-2

CDR3aa: CASSEVRDRAHKPQHF
CDR3nt: TGTGCCAGCAGTGAAGTCCGGGACAGGGCCCATAAGCCCCAGCATTTT
abundance: once
d_gene: TRBD1
v_gene: TRBV27
j_gene: TRBJ1-5

CDR3aa: CASSSQIYNEQFF
CDR3nt: TGTGCCAGTAGTTCACAGATCTACAATGAGCAGTTCTTC
abundance: .
d_gene: .
v_gene: TRBV19
j_gene: TRBJ2-1

CDR3aa: CASSFGTINTGELFF
CDR3nt: TGTGCCAGCAGCTTCGGGACTATCAACACCGGGGAGCTGTTTTTT
abundance: once
d_gene: TRBD2
v_gene: TRBV5-4
j_gene: TRBJ2-2

CDR3aa: CASSPRVELLNTEAFF
CDR3nt: TGTGCCAGCAGCCCGAGGGTTGAGCTATTGAACACTGAAGCTTTCTTT
abundance: .
d_gene: .
v_gene: TRBV3-1/TRBV3-2
j_gene: TRBJ1-1

CDR3aa: CASSPEGGLMYGYTF
CDR3nt: TGTGCCAGCAGCCCCGAGGGGGGGCTGATGTACGGCTACACCTTC
abundance: .
d_gene: .
v_gene: TRBV9
j_gene: TRBJ1-2

CDR3aa: CAISESMAGSYNEQFF
CDR3nt: TGTGCCATCAGTGAGTCGATGGCGGGTTCCTACAATGAGCAGTTCTTC
abundance: few
d_gene: .
v_gene: TRBV10-3
j_gene: TRBJ2-1

CDR3aa: CASSLGLGYTF
CDR3nt: TGTGCCAGCAGTTTAGGCCTAGGCTACACCTTC
abundance: .
d_gene: .
v_gene: TRBV12-3/TRBV12-4
j_gene: TRBJ1-2

CDR3aa: CASSYWLAGSTDTQYF
CDR3nt: TGTGCCAGCAGTTACTGGCTAGCGGGATCCACAGATACGCAGTATTTT
abundance: .
d_gene: TRBD2
v_gene: TRBV6-6
j_gene: TRBJ2-3

CDR3aa: CASSQDRSTDTQYF
CDR3nt: TGTGCCAGCAGCCAAGACAGGAGCACAGATACGCAGTATTTT
abundance: .
d_gene: .
v_gene: TRBV3-1/TRBV3-2
j_gene: TRBJ2-3

CDR3aa: CASSLSPASGAGELFF
CDR3nt: TGCGCCAGCAGCTTGTCACCTGCTAGCGGAGCCGGGGAGCTGTTTTTT
abundance: .
d_gene: TRBD2
v_gene: TRBV5-1
j_gene: TRBJ2-2

CDR3aa: CASRTGKNLNEQFF
CDR3nt: TGTGCCAGCAGAACCGGGAAAAACCTCAATGAGCAGTTCTTC
abundance: .
d_gene: .
v_gene: TRBV2
j_gene: TRBJ2-1

CDR3aa: CASSPTSGTYEQYF
CDR3nt: TGTGCCAGCTCTCCCACTAGCGGAACCTACGAGCAGTACTTC
abundance: .
d_gene: TRBD2
v_gene: TRBV18
j_gene: TRBJ2-7

CDR3aa: CASSYTTDNQPQHF
CDR3nt: TGTGCCAGCAGTTATACGACAGACAATCAGCCCCAGCATTTT
abundance: .
d_gene: .
v_gene: TRBV6-6
j_gene: TRBJ1-5

CDR3aa: CASSLAGWGGTDTQYF
CDR3nt: TGTGCCAGCAGCTTAGCTGGGTGGGGGGGCACAGATACGCAGTATTTT
abundance: .
d_gene: .
v_gene: TRBV7-2
j_gene: TRBJ2-3

CDR3aa: CASSIPFLARQYF
CDR3nt: TGTGCCAGCAGCATCCCCTTCCTTGCGCGGCAGTACTTC
abundance: few
d_gene: .
v_gene: TRBV14
j_gene: TRBJ2-7

CDR3aa: CASSYIGGNTDTQYF
CDR3nt: TGTGCCAGCAGTTACATAGGGGGAAACACAGATACGCAGTATTTT
abundance: .
d_gene: .
v_gene: TRBV6-6
j_gene: TRBJ2-3

CDR3aa: CASSPHSVTNEQFF
CDR3nt: TGTGCCAGCAGTCCCCATAGCGTCACCAATGAGCAGTTCTTC
abundance: once
d_gene: .
v_gene: TRBV28
j_gene: TRBJ2-1

CDR3aa: CASSLRGTGGTGELFF
CDR3nt: TGTGCCAGCAGCTTAAGGGGGACAGGGGGAACCGGGGAGCTGTTTTTT
abundance: once
d_gene: TRBD1
v_gene: TRBV7-3
j_gene: TRBJ2-2

CDR3aa: CASSASTGVEFYNEQFF
CDR3nt: TGTGCCAGCAGTGCCTCAACAGGGGTCGAATTCTACAATGAGCAGTTCTTC
abundance: .
d_gene: TRBD1
v_gene: TRBV25-1
j_gene: TRBJ2-1

CDR3aa: CASSARTSGINTGELFF
CDR3nt: TGTGCCAGCAGCGCCCGGACTAGCGGCATAAACACCGGGGAGCTGTTTTTT
abundance: .
d_gene: TRBD2
v_gene: TRBV9
j_gene: TRBJ2-2

CDR3aa: CASSLSGTGLGNTIYF
CDR3nt: TGTGCCAGCAGTTTATCCGGGACAGGCCTGGGAAACACCATATATTTT
abundance: .
d_gene: TRBD1
v_gene: TRBV28
j_gene: TRBJ1-3